Below are 27 T cell receptor beta chains sequenced from a single sample in a study of T cells in tuberculosis. Sequencing was performed with immunoSEQ multiplex PCR; in TCRdb, only in-frame clones are kept and a portion is missing. The data show more than 20,000 clones, more than 80% seen once. Sequencing was done on a sample of PBMCs. The receptors shown here come from a donor between 5 and 29 years old with latent tuberculosis or without tuberculosis infection.

The rearrangement uses TRBV4-2 and TRBJ2-7; 9 bases fit TRBD1. Germline V gene data show CDR1 as LGHNA and CDR2 as YNFKEQ. This CDR3 has 17 amino acids. The V gene end was trimmed by 2 bases and the J gene end by 4 bases; junction bases not matched to a gene: 12. CDR3 nucleotides: TGTGCCAGCAGCCAAACTCAAGCCGGGACAGGGAGTTACGAGCAGTACTTC. Translation gives CASSQTQAGTGSYEQYF.

This rearrangement joins TRBV6-5 to TRBJ2-1; TRBD1 aligns across 9 bases. Germline V gene data show CDR1 as MNHEY and CDR2 as SVGAGI. The junction had 15 bases not matched to a gene; V was cut back by 6 bases and J by 9 bases. The CDR3 has 16 residues. The CDR3 DNA reads as TGTGCCAGCAGCTACAATCCGACAGGGGGTAGGGGTGAGCAGTTCTTC. Its protein is CASSYNPTGGRGEQFF.

V usage is TRBV5-6 and J usage is TRBJ1-5; 9 bases align to TRBD1. With 2 bases clipped from V and 4 bases from J, the junction kept 4 bases outside the gene matches. Germline-derived CDR1 and CDR2 are SGHDT and YYEEEE. The CDR3 runs to 15 residues. The CDR3 loop is CASSFGTGTNQPQHF. The CDR3 coding sequence is TGTGCCAGCAGCTTTGGGACAGGGACTAATCAGCCCCAGCATTTT.

The chain links TRBV25-1 to TRBJ2-3; 8 bases match TRBD2. Germline lookup yields CDR1 MGHDK and CDR2 SYGVNS. J was trimmed by 4 bases and V by 4 bases; bases with no gene match: 10. The CDR3 length is 16 residues. CDR3 in DNA: TGTGCCAGCAGTGGGGATCAAGCGGGGGTTGCAGATACGCAGTATTTT. Protein sequence: CASSGDQAGVADTQYF.

This chain joins TRBV7-2 and TRBJ2-2; 10 bases are a match to TRBD2. Looked up from germline, CDR1 is SGHTA and CDR2 is FQGNSA. The V segment lost 5 bases and the J segment 7 bases; nucleotides outside the gene matches: 7. The CDR3 runs 15 residues. The CDR3 region is CASSQRGGRFGELFF. In DNA form, the CDR3 reads TGTGCCAGCAGCCAGCGGGGGGGCCGTTTCGGGGAGCTGTTTTTT. The full variable domain, completed using reference TRBV7-2 and TRBJ2-2, is GAGVSQSPSNKVTEKGKDVELRCDPISGHTALYWYRQSLGQGLEFLIYFQGNSAPDKSGLPSDRFSAERTGGSVSTLTIQRTQQEDSAVYLCASSQRGGRFGELFFGEGSRLTVL.

The rearrangement uses TRBV29-1 and TRBJ2-3; weak D call: TRBD1 (6 bases). Germline V lookup: CDR1 SQVTM, CDR2 ANQGSEA. Deletions cut 3 bases from V and 1 base from J, with 8 bases between. The CDR3 contains 13 residues. The CDR3 is CSVDPGGTDTQYF. In DNA form, the CDR3 reads TGCAGCGTTGACCCAGGGGGCACAGATACGCAGTATTTT.

The chain combines TRBV5-1 with TRBJ1-4; TRBD1 agrees at 10 bases. V trimming: 0 bases; J trimming: 7 bases; junction bases outside the gene matches: 6. The CDR3 is made up of 16 amino acids. Per the germline V gene, CDR1 is SGHRS and CDR2 is YFSETQ. Here the CDR3 reads CASSLGRQGAGEKLFF. The CDR3 DNA reads TGCGCCAGCAGCTTGGGTCGACAGGGGGCGGGTGAAAAACTGTTTTTT.

The rearrangement joins TRBV25-1 to TRBJ2-7; 8 bases agree with TRBD1. After removal of 3 bases from V and 5 bases from J, the junction contained 9 bases not matched to a gene. Germline-derived CDR1 and CDR2 are MGHDK and SYGVNS. The CDR3 length is 15 residues. The CDR3 DNA is TGTGCCAGCAGTGACCCCCGACAGGGGAACAACGAGCAGTACTTC. This sequence encodes CASSDPRQGNNEQYF.

The rearrangement uses TRBV19 and TRBJ1-5, with 7 bases fitting TRBD1. Germline assignment: CDR1 LNHDA and CDR2 SQIVND (reference sequence). CDR3 length: 13 amino acids. V lost 4 bases to trimming and J lost 5 bases; unmatched junction nucleotides: 2. CDR3 sequence: CASSSRGDQPQHF. As DNA, the CDR3 is TGTGCCAGTAGTAGCAGGGGGGATCAGCCCCAGCATTTT.

The gene calls are TRBV7-6 and TRBJ2-1; no clear D gene. V shed 3 bases and J shed 7 bases, with 4 bases lying between them. Germline-derived CDR1 and CDR2 are SGHVS and FNYEAQ. The CDR3 covers 11 residues. CDR3 protein: CASSFVNEQFF. DNA for the CDR3: TGTGCCAGCAGCTTCGTAAATGAGCAGTTCTTC.

This chain uses TRBV5-6 with TRBJ2-2, with D tentatively TRBD1 (5 bases). V lost 0 bases and J lost 4, with 19 bases in between. This CDR3 has 18 amino acids. The V gene's germline CDR1 is SGHDT and CDR2 YYEEEE. The CDR3 DNA reads TGTGCCAGCAGCTTGGGGTCAGGGTGGGATACACTCACCGGGGAGCTGTTTTTT. Amino acid sequence: CASSLGSGWDTLTGELFF.

This clone was observed a single time. This chain connects TRBV19 to TRBJ1-3; 7 nucleotides align to TRBD1. With 3 bases clipped from V and 1 base from J, the junction kept 6 bases outside the gene matches. CDR1 is LNHDA and CDR2 is SQIVND in the germline V gene (reference sequence). This CDR3 has 16 amino acids. The CDR3, as DNA: TGTGCCAGTAGTATGGACAGGCCTGGGTCTGGAAACACCATATATTTT. It encodes CASSMDRPGSGNTIYF.

The rearrangement links TRBV10-3 to TRBJ1-6; tentative D call: TRBD1 (5 bases). V dropped 2 bases and J dropped 2 bases, with 13 bases sitting between them. The CDR3 covers 17 residues. CDR1 is ENHRY, CDR2 SYGVKD, per germline. The CDR3 region has the DNA TGTGCCATCAGTGAGAGAGGAGGGGCGCCCTATAATTCACCCCTCCACTTT. It translates to CAISERGGAPYNSPLHF.

Here the CDR3 reads CASSLVQGLNTEAFF. The DNA of the CDR3 is TGTGCCAGCAGCTTAGTGCAGGGATTGAACACTGAAGCTTTCTTT. The chain carries TRBV11-2 and TRBJ1-1; weak D call: TRBD1 (5 bases). Germline V gene lookup returns CDR1 SGHAT and CDR2 FQNNGV. The germline V and J ends were trimmed by 1 base and 0 bases, with 9 bases remaining between them. The CDR3 runs 15 residues. The complete variable domain, with remaining parts taken from reference TRBV11-2 and TRBJ1-1, reads EAGVAQSPRYKIIEKRQSVAFWCNPISGHATLYWYQQILGQGPKLLIQFQNNGVVDDSQLPKDRFSAERLKGVDSTLKIQPAKLEDSAVYLCASSLVQGLNTEAFFGQGTRLTVV.

This rearrangement joins TRBV7-2 to TRBJ2-5; 12 bases align to TRBD2. After removal of 4 bases from V and 2 bases from J, the junction contained 2 bases not matched to a gene. This CDR3 is built from 15 residues. Germline assignment: CDR1 SGHTA and CDR2 FQGNSA. The CDR3 sequence is CASSSGTSGQETQYF. DNA for the CDR3: TGTGCCAGCAGCTCGGGGACTAGCGGGCAAGAGACCCAGTACTTC.

The rearrangement links TRBV5-1 to TRBJ2-3, with unresolved D. CDR1 SGHRS and CDR2 YFSETQ come from the germline V gene. The ends were cut back, 0 bases at V and 2 bases at J, with 16 bases in the middle. The CDR3 totals 17 residues. CDR3 protein: CASSLAPGVSVTDTQYF. As DNA, the CDR3 is TGCGCCAGCAGCTTGGCCCCAGGTGTAAGTGTCACAGATACGCAGTATTTT.

The chain employs TRBV5-6 and TRBJ2-7, with TRBD1 as a possible D gene (6 bases). The germline CDR1 and CDR2 sequences are SGHDT and YYEEEE. The CDR3 covers 15 residues. V was clipped by 4 bases and J by 2 bases, with 16 bases between them. CDR3 in amino acids: CASSPPWDTTYEQYF. In DNA form, the CDR3 reads TGTGCCAGCAGCCCGCCGTGGGACACAACCTACGAGCAGTACTTC.

The V and J genes are TRBV27 and TRBJ2-1, with 7 bases aligning to TRBD2. The V and J ends lost 2 bases and 3 bases, in that order; junction bases with no gene match: 4. Germline assignment: CDR1 MNHEY and CDR2 SMNVEV (reference sequence). The CDR3 runs to 15 residues. CDR3 in amino acids: CASSLGGLSYNEQFF. CDR3 DNA sequence: TGTGCCAGCAGTTTAGGGGGACTAAGCTACAATGAGCAGTTCTTC.

In DNA, the CDR3 is TGTGCCAGCAGCCGTCTGGAGGGGTTCCAGAACACCATATATTTT. It specifies CASSRLEGFQNTIYF. This rearrangement joins TRBV25-1 to TRBJ1-3, with D perhaps TRBD1 (5 bases). Germline V gene data show CDR1 as MGHDK and CDR2 as SYGVNS. V dropped 6 bases and J dropped 7 bases, with 19 bases sitting between them. This CDR3 has 15 amino acids.

The rearrangement joins TRBV4-1 to TRBJ1-2; 7 nucleotides match TRBD1. The CDR3 is 14 amino acids. Germline V gene sequence: CDR1 MGHRA, CDR2 YSYEKL. The V segment lost 4 bases and the J segment 0 bases; nucleotides outside the gene matches: 2. The CDR3 spells CASSPGTANYGYTF. CDR3 DNA: TGCGCCAGCAGCCCAGGGACAGCTAACTATGGCTACACCTTC.

The chain employs TRBV5-4 and TRBJ2-5; D possibly corresponds to TRBD2 (6 bases). From germline, CDR1 is SGHNT and CDR2 YYREEE (reference sequence). The length of the CDR3 is 16 residues. V dropped 4 bases and J dropped 4 bases, with 20 bases sitting between them. In nucleotides, the CDR3 is TGTGCCAGCAGCCCGACGGGGGTCAGGGTGGGAGAGACCCAGTACTTC. Its translation is CASSPTGVRVGETQYF.

The chain couples TRBV19 to TRBJ2-3; D may be TRBD1 (6 bases). Germline values: CDR1 LNHDA, CDR2 SQIVND (reference sequence). The CDR3 is 13 amino acids. Between the trimmed V and J ends, which lost 3 bases and 7 bases, there was a span of 11 bases. The DNA for the CDR3 is TGTGCCAGTAGTATGGTACAGGGCAATACGCAGTATTTT. Translation gives CASSMVQGNTQYF. Looking up the rest from reference TRBV19 and TRBJ2-3 gives the full variable domain: DGGITQSPKYLFRKEGQNVTLSCEQNLNHDAMYWYRQDPGQGLRLIYYSQIVNDFQKGDIAEGYSVSREKKESFPLTVTSAQKNPTAFYLCASSMVQGNTQYFGPGTRLTVL.

V is TRBV19 and J is TRBJ2-2, with D maybe TRBD2 (6 bases). With 5 bases removed from V and 3 bases from J, the gap between germline ends came to 13 bases. Looked up from germline, CDR1 is LNHDA and CDR2 is SQIVND (reference sequence). The CDR3 is made up of 15 amino acids. Here the CDR3 reads CASSRTGVDTGELFF. As DNA, the CDR3 is TGTGCCAGTAGTCGGACGGGGGTCGACACCGGGGAGCTGTTTTTT.

The genes are TRBV29-1 and TRBJ1-4; D is possibly TRBD1 (6 bases). CDR3 length: 13 residues. Germline-derived CDR1 and CDR2 are SQVTM and ANQGSEA. Trimming took 6 bases from V and 0 from J, leaving 8 bases between them. The CDR3 DNA reads TGCAGCGTGACAGGTGCAACTAATGAAAAACTGTTTTTT. It encodes CSVTGATNEKLFF.

The rearrangement uses TRBV29-1 and TRBJ2-5; possibly TRBD2 for D (5 bases). In germline, CDR1 is SQVTM, CDR2 ANQGSEA. The CDR3 runs to 13 residues. Trimming shortened V by 8 bases and J by 3 bases, and 16 bases separated the two germline ends. The CDR3: CSLLTKAEETQYF. In nucleotides, the CDR3 is TGCAGCCTCCTGACTAAGGCGGAAGAGACCCAGTACTTC.

Notes on this clone: Because the CDR3 is missing its conserved closing phenylalanine or tryptophan, this is likely a read error. The DNA is left out, because the CDR3 cannot be placed on it with certainty; the CDR3 is given as TCRdb lists it. CDR3 protein: CASSRDSVGIL. The genes are TRBV2 and TRBJ2-7; the table calls TRBD1, which could not be checked here. Germline loops: CDR1 SNHLY, CDR2 FYNNEI. The CDR3 is made up of 11 amino acids, end residues included.

The chain combines TRBV19 with TRBJ1-2; TRBD1 matches at 7 bases. Germline-derived CDR1 and CDR2 are LNHDA and SQIVND (reference sequence). Germline trimming cut 7 bases from V and 14 bases from J; bases unmatched to any gene: 13. The CDR3 length is 12 residues. CDR3 residues: CASTRTGSLYTF. CDR3 coding DNA: TGTGCCAGTACCCGGACAGGAAGCCTGTATACCTTC.